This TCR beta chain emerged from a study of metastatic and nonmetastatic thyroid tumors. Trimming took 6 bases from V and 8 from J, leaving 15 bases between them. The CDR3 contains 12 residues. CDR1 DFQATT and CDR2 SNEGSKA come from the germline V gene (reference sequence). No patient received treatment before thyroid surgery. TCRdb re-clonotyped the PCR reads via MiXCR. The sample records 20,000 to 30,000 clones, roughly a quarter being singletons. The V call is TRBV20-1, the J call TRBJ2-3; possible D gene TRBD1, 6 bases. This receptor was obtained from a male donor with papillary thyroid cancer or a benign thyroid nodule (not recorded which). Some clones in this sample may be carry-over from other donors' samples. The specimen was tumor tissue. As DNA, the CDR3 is TGCAGTGCGGGGTGGGGGCGCGGTACGCAGTATTTT. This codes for CSAGWGRGTQYF.